The 9 T cell receptor beta chains in this list originate from one sample, sequenced in a study of T cell responses to AZD1222 COVID-19 vaccine. Data came from immunoSEQ multiplex PCR; TCRdb stores just in-frame clones and leaves some out. Altogether around 130,000 clones are present, 75% to 90% being singletons, with the ten largest covering 1.6%. The sequencing here drew on peripheral blood, taken on day 0 of AZD1222 vaccination. The receptors stem from an adult in good health.

The chain combines TRBV18 with TRBJ1-4, with D possibly matching TRBD1 (5 bases). The CDR3 covers 13 residues. Trimming removed 5 bases at V and 8 bases at J, with 12 bases between. In germline, CDR1 is KGHSH, CDR2 LQKENI. The CDR3: CASSSDSLEKLFF. The CDR3, as DNA: TGTGCCAGCTCATCCGACAGCTTGGAAAAACTGTTTTTT.

This chain uses TRBV6-1 with TRBJ1-3; D unclear. This CDR3 region has 12 residues. In germline, CDR1 is MNHNS, CDR2 SASEGT. The V gene lost 8 bases and the J gene lost 4 bases, with 9 bases spanning the gap. The CDR3 region is CASAVSGNTIYF. DNA of the CDR3: TGTGCCAGCGCCGTAAGCGGAAACACCATATATTTT.

This chain connects TRBV19 to TRBJ1-2; 7 positions agree with TRBD1. Germline CDR1 reads LNHDA; CDR2 reads SQIVND (reference sequence). The CDR3 consists of 15 residues. The junction had 6 bases not matched to a gene; V was cut back by 4 bases and J by 1 base. The CDR3 nucleotides are TGTGCCAGTAGTACCTCAGGGGGAGGTAACTATGGCTACACCTTC. It is translated as CASSTSGGGNYGYTF.

The chain has TRBV30 and TRBJ1-2; D unclear. The CDR3 loop spans 12 amino acids. Trimming removed 3 bases from V and 4 bases from J, with 9 bases in between. Germline V lookup: CDR1 GTSNPN, CDR2 SVGIG (reference sequence). CDR3 protein: CAWRSRIYGYTF. The CDR3, as DNA: TGTGCCTGGAGGAGCCGGATCTATGGCTACACCTTC.

This chain links TRBV4-2 with TRBJ2-1; D is perhaps TRBD1 or TRBD2 (6 bases each). The ends were cut back, 0 bases at V and 8 bases at J, with 17 bases in the middle. Germline-derived CDR1 and CDR2 are LGHNA and YNFKEQ. The CDR3 length is 16 residues. The CDR3 bases are TGTGCCAGCAGCCAAGATCGGGGGCCGCCGGTCGATGAGCAGTTCTTC. Translation: CASSQDRGPPVDEQFF.

V gene TRBV30 combines with J gene TRBJ2-4; D is undetermined. The CDR3 sequence is 12 residues long. Between the trimmed V and J ends, which lost 4 bases and 8 bases, there was a span of 12 bases. Germline-derived CDR1 and CDR2 are GTSNPN and SVGIG (reference sequence). In DNA, the CDR3 is TGTGCCTGGACCCGTGCGTTAGACATTCAGTACTTC. The encoded protein is CAWTRALDIQYF.

This chain connects TRBV7-9 to TRBJ1-5; 7 bases are shared with TRBD1. CDR1 SEHNR and CDR2 FQNEAQ come from the germline V gene (reference sequence). V lost 5 bases and J lost 7; bases outside the gene matches: 11. This CDR3 region has 15 residues. CDR3: CASSPDRVGGQPQHF. In DNA form, the CDR3 reads TGTGCCAGCAGCCCCGACAGGGTGGGTGGCCAGCCCCAGCATTTT. Full variable domain (missing parts from reference TRBV7-9 and TRBJ1-5): DTGVSQNPRHKITKRGQNVTFRCDPISEHNRLYWYRQTLGQGPEFLTYFQNEAQLEKSRLLSDRFSAERPKGSFSTLEIQRTEQGDSAMYLCASSPDRVGGQPQHFGDGTRLSIL.

This clone was observed a few times. The chain joins TRBV6-2 or TRBV6-3 to TRBJ2-1, with TRBD2 matching over 8 bases. CDR1 MNHEY and CDR2 SVGEGT come from the germline V gene. This CDR3 region has 17 residues. The V segment lost 2 bases and the J segment 8 bases; nucleotides outside the gene matches: 14. The CDR3 bases are TGTGCCAGCAGTTACGCCCTTCGAAGCGGGAGTATCTATGAGCAGTTCTTC. Amino acid sequence: CASSYALRSGSIYEQFF.

The V call is TRBV7-9, the J call TRBJ1-1; TRBD1 agrees at 7 bases. Germline CDR1 and CDR2: SEHNR and FQNEAQ (reference sequence). J lost 5 bases, V lost 5 bases, and 8 bases had no gene match. The CDR3 is made up of 14 amino acids. The CDR3 nucleotides read TGTGCCAGCAGCCGCGGTACAGGGGAGACTGAAGCTTTCTTT. Translating gives CASSRGTGETEAFF.